This is a list of T cell receptor beta chains from one sample in a study of early T cells in non-severe SARS-CoV-2 infection. TCRdb recomputed calls from the 5' RACE reads with MiXCR, one row per CDR3 protein. The data contain around 99,000 distinct CDR3 sequences, around 17% of them singletons. The sequences come from whole blood, collected at baseline. The receptors stem from an adult who was a healthcare worker with PCR-confirmed SARS-CoV-2 infection or an uninfected control (not recorded which). CDR3s include the opening cysteine and the closing phenylalanine or tryptophan. Fields, in order: V gene, D gene, clone size, J gene, CDR3 protein, CDR3 DNA. D genes are given only for firm matches. Part of the rows lack a size; the others show once, few, many or a class for expanded clones.

v_gene: TRBV6-2/TRBV6-3
d_gene: TRBD2
abundance: .
j_gene: TRBJ2-3
CDR3aa: CASSYDGGRGADTQYF
CDR3nt: TGTGCCAGCAGTTACGACGGCGGGAGAGGCGCAGATACGCAGTATTTT

v_gene: TRBV9
d_gene: TRBD1
abundance: .
j_gene: TRBJ2-7
CDR3aa: CASSPRGPDSEQYF
CDR3nt: TGTGCCAGCAGCCCCAGGGGGCCTGATTCCGAGCAGTACTTC

v_gene: TRBV11-2
d_gene: .
abundance: many
j_gene: TRBJ1-5
CDR3aa: CASSLGRESQPQHF
CDR3nt: TGTGCCAGCAGCTTGGGAAGAGAGTCCCAGCCCCAGCATTTT

v_gene: TRBV7-2
d_gene: .
abundance: .
j_gene: TRBJ1-1
CDR3aa: CASSQQLSEAFF
CDR3nt: TGTGCCAGCAGCCAACAGTTGTCTGAAGCTTTCTTT

v_gene: TRBV12-3/TRBV12-4
d_gene: TRBD2
abundance: few
j_gene: TRBJ2-7
CDR3aa: CASRTGTSAFEQYF
CDR3nt: TGTGCCAGCAGGACCGGGACTAGCGCATTCGAGCAGTACTTC

v_gene: TRBV28
d_gene: TRBD2
abundance: .
j_gene: TRBJ2-7
CDR3aa: CASSKREGRNEQYF
CDR3nt: TGTGCCAGCAGCAAGCGGGAGGGCCGCAACGAGCAGTACTTC

v_gene: TRBV28
d_gene: TRBD2
abundance: .
j_gene: TRBJ2-7
CDR3aa: CASSLVAGGAYEQYF
CDR3nt: TGTGCCAGCAGTTTGGTAGCGGGAGGGGCCTACGAGCAGTACTTC

v_gene: TRBV29-1
d_gene: .
abundance: .
j_gene: TRBJ2-5
CDR3aa: CSVVRGWVRAETQYF
CDR3nt: TGCAGCGTTGTCCGTGGTTGGGTACGGGCAGAGACCCAGTACTTC

v_gene: TRBV9
d_gene: .
abundance: many
j_gene: TRBJ2-2
CDR3aa: CASSVAQVPLWAGELFF
CDR3nt: TGTGCCAGCAGCGTAGCCCAAGTCCCCCTTTGGGCCGGGGAGCTGTTTTTT

v_gene: TRBV7-2
d_gene: .
abundance: few
j_gene: TRBJ2-1
CDR3aa: CASSPIGEQFF
CDR3nt: TGTGCCAGCAGCCCCATCGGTGAGCAGTTCTTC

v_gene: TRBV5-4
d_gene: .
abundance: few
j_gene: TRBJ2-5
CDR3aa: CASSLRQEVETQYF
CDR3nt: TGTGCCAGCAGCTTGAGACAGGAGGTGGAGACCCAGTACTTC

v_gene: TRBV7-2
d_gene: .
abundance: .
j_gene: TRBJ2-5
CDR3aa: CASSSRLGGGRLGTQYF
CDR3nt: TGTGCCAGCAGCTCACGGCTAGGGGGAGGTCGCCTCGGGACCCAGTACTTC

v_gene: TRBV5-1
d_gene: .
abundance: few
j_gene: TRBJ2-3
CDR3aa: CASSREDTQYF
CDR3nt: TGCGCCAGCAGCAGAGAAGATACGCAGTATTTT

v_gene: TRBV19
d_gene: .
abundance: .
j_gene: TRBJ1-1
CDR3aa: CACLHGGFRGTEAFF
CDR3nt: TGTGCCTGTCTCCATGGCGGATTTAGAGGCACTGAAGCTTTCTTT

v_gene: TRBV10-3
d_gene: .
abundance: .
j_gene: TRBJ1-2
CDR3aa: CAISGGGGVGYTF
CDR3nt: TGTGCCATCAGTGGAGGTGGAGGGGTAGGCTACACCTTC

v_gene: TRBV20-1
d_gene: TRBD2
abundance: many
j_gene: TRBJ2-3
CDR3aa: CSARPSGRQADTQYF
CDR3nt: TGCAGTGCTAGACCTAGCGGCCGTCAGGCAGATACGCAGTATTTT

v_gene: TRBV12-3/TRBV12-4
d_gene: .
abundance: many
j_gene: TRBJ2-2
CDR3aa: CASSPQGGKEREPGAELFF
CDR3nt: TGTGCCAGCAGTCCACAGGGGGGGAAGGAGCGGGAGCCTGGCGCGGAGCTGTTTTTT

v_gene: TRBV3-1
d_gene: .
abundance: few
j_gene: TRBJ2-1
CDR3aa: CASSQFQGYNEQFF
CDR3nt: TGTGCCAGCAGCCAATTCCAGGGATACAATGAGCAGTTCTTC

v_gene: TRBV3-1
d_gene: .
abundance: few
j_gene: TRBJ2-7
CDR3aa: CASSQALGRRGTYEQYF
CDR3nt: TGTGCCAGCAGCCAAGCCTTAGGGAGACGAGGCACCTACGAGCAGTACTTC

v_gene: TRBV4-1
d_gene: TRBD2
abundance: many
j_gene: TRBJ2-1
CDR3aa: CASSPGLAEYNEQFF
CDR3nt: TGCGCCAGCAGCCCGGGACTAGCGGAATACAATGAGCAGTTCTTC

v_gene: TRBV11-2
d_gene: TRBD2
abundance: few
j_gene: TRBJ2-3
CDR3aa: CASSPSGGLGDTQYF
CDR3nt: TGTGCCAGCAGCCCTAGCGGGGGGTTGGGGGATACGCAGTATTTT

v_gene: TRBV7-9
d_gene: TRBD1
abundance: many
j_gene: TRBJ1-6
CDR3aa: CASSSRDSDSPLHF
CDR3nt: TGTGCCAGCAGCTCACGGGACAGCGATTCACCCCTCCACTTT

v_gene: TRBV28
d_gene: TRBD2
abundance: many
j_gene: TRBJ2-5
CDR3aa: CASSSMGGSETQYF
CDR3nt: TGTGCCAGCAGTTCCATGGGGGGGTCGGAGACCCAGTACTTC

v_gene: TRBV4-2
d_gene: .
abundance: .
j_gene: TRBJ2-2
CDR3aa: CASSQENSGNTGELFF
CDR3nt: TGTGCCAGCAGCCAAGAGAATAGCGGGAACACCGGGGAGCTGTTTTTT

v_gene: TRBV11-2
d_gene: .
abundance: few
j_gene: TRBJ2-7
CDR3aa: CASSLGLWEQYF
CDR3nt: TGTGCCAGCAGCCTGGGGCTGTGGGAGCAGTACTTC

v_gene: TRBV9
d_gene: .
abundance: few
j_gene: TRBJ1-2
CDR3aa: CASSTQEGGYGYTF
CDR3nt: TGTGCCAGCAGCACCCAGGAGGGGGGCTATGGCTACACCTTC

v_gene: TRBV14
d_gene: TRBD1
abundance: many
j_gene: TRBJ2-7
CDR3aa: CASSQVPTGAIYEQYF
CDR3nt: TGTGCCAGCAGCCAAGTCCCAACAGGGGCCATCTACGAGCAGTACTTC

v_gene: TRBV7-2
d_gene: .
abundance: few
j_gene: TRBJ2-3
CDR3aa: CASSRFTSTDTQYF
CDR3nt: TGTGCCAGCAGCCGATTCACTAGCACAGATACGCAGTATTTT

v_gene: TRBV5-1
d_gene: TRBD2
abundance: .
j_gene: TRBJ2-5
CDR3aa: CASSRRLAGGSRETQYF
CDR3nt: TGCGCCAGCAGCCGACGACTAGCGGGAGGCTCGAGAGAGACCCAGTACTTC

v_gene: TRBV27
d_gene: .
abundance: few
j_gene: TRBJ2-1
CDR3aa: CASSPLQSSYNEQFF
CDR3nt: TGTGCCAGCAGCCCTCTGCAGAGCTCCTACAATGAGCAGTTCTTC

v_gene: TRBV29-1
d_gene: .
abundance: few
j_gene: TRBJ1-1
CDR3aa: CSVALGGQGTEAFF
CDR3nt: TGCAGCGTTGCCCTGGGGGGGCAAGGCACTGAAGCTTTCTTT

v_gene: TRBV20-1
d_gene: .
abundance: .
j_gene: TRBJ2-3
CDR3aa: CSARGRDTQYF
CDR3nt: TGCAGTGCTAGGGGGCGAGATACGCAGTATTTT

v_gene: TRBV12-3/TRBV12-4
d_gene: TRBD1
abundance: many
j_gene: TRBJ1-3
CDR3aa: CASSGRGPDGNTIYF
CDR3nt: TGTGCCAGCAGTGGGAGGGGGCCCGATGGAAACACCATATATTTT

v_gene: TRBV3-1
d_gene: TRBD2
abundance: few
j_gene: TRBJ2-3
CDR3aa: CASSQGGGLTDTQYF
CDR3nt: TGTGCCAGCAGCCAAGGCGGGGGGTTAACAGATACGCAGTATTTT

v_gene: TRBV7-9
d_gene: .
abundance: few
j_gene: TRBJ2-2
CDR3aa: CASSLERTNTGELFF
CDR3nt: TGTGCCAGCAGCTTAGAGAGGACGAACACCGGGGAGCTGTTTTTT

v_gene: TRBV6-2/TRBV6-3
d_gene: .
abundance: many
j_gene: TRBJ2-1
CDR3aa: CASNRPPIYNEQFF
CDR3nt: TGTGCCAGCAACCGCCCGCCCATCTACAATGAGCAGTTCTTC

v_gene: TRBV29-1
d_gene: .
abundance: medium-sized
j_gene: TRBJ2-7
CDR3aa: CSVVPGSEQYF
CDR3nt: TGCAGCGTTGTCCCGGGGAGCGAGCAGTACTTC